This entry concerns a single T cell receptor beta chain. This clonotype appeared a few times. What this receptor recognizes is not known. No much larger clone is present one base from it, and per-base qualities are unavailable. This specimen belongs to a study of identical twins (dated by TCRdb to about 2016). For context, the study as a whole: To test whether fetal clonotypes persist, this study deep-sequenced TCR alpha and beta repertoires from monozygotic twins, from unrelated adults of various ages, and from cord blood. To rule out contamination, replicate twin experiments were performed at different times with different library preparation protocols. Study-wide conclusions, independent of this receptor: The excess sharing between twins in beta out-of-frame sequences was weaker because fewer shared sequences reduced the signal-to-noise ratio. Compared with coincidental sharing between unrelated individuals, out-of-frame TCR alpha sequences shared between twins showed an excess of sequences with low generation probability. Invariant T cells such as MAIT and iNKT could partly confound zero-insertion analyses, though diverse VJ usage argued against this for most clonotypes. Out-of-frame TCR alpha sharing in monozygotic twins was systematically underestimated by recombination models, whereas sharing between unrelated individuals was in agreement with the recombination models. Because the same donors could not be followed over many years, conclusions were based on cross-sectional statistical analysis. Fewer insertions were carried by abundant cord blood beta clonotypes; a weaker similar trend was observed in young adult naive repertoires, while no such trend was observed in memory repertoires.

Trimming costs V 5 bases and J 6 bases, and their ends lie 16 bases apart. The germline V gene supplies CDR1 MNHEY and CDR2 SVGEGT. The CDR3 covers 14 residues, taking in both the cysteine and the phenylalanine. Only the CDR3 part of the read is kept: 42 bases, read in frame from the first base. Library generation was performed with 5' RACE. This sample was sequenced with an Illumina HiSeq 2000. A universal primer binding site was added through template switching, and the final cDNA carried a unique molecular identifier so that TCR cDNA molecules could be counted accurately. Specific primers in the conserved constant-segment region were used to synthesize first-strand cDNA for the TCR alpha and beta chains. Each cDNA library was double barcoded, with a SMART-Mk sample barcode plus Illumina barcodes, to control for contamination. TruSeq adapter sequences, together with Illumina sample barcodes, were added in two successive PCR steps. Sequencing of the TCR alpha and beta cDNA libraries was done on the Illumina HiSeq platform using custom primers. Per the source publication's procedure: Raw reads were processed with MiGEC to extract unique molecular identifiers, and MiXCR was used to determine CDR3 positions. Recombination models were inferred per individual with the repgenHMM and IGoR tools using an EM algorithm. Shared clonotypes were analyzed with the tcR package in R, and sharing was normalized by the product of cloneset sizes. Out-of-frame nonproductive sequences were analyzed to study raw recombination free of thymic and clonal selection effects. TCRdb took the public reads, trimmed them with fastp at Q25, ran MiXCR for clone calling and kept in-frame beta chains. Entries that share a CDR3 protein sequence are merged under the most common genes and DNA. TCRdb's processing, not the authors' own work, is the source of the V and J calls. Present in this sample are 240,000 or so distinct CDR3 sequences, 10% of which were seen just once. About 9% of the sample is in the top ten clones.

Only healthy Caucasian donors were included. Using Miltenyi CD45RO+ enrichment and human naive T-cell isolation kits, memory (CD45RO+) and naive T cells were isolated from PBMC. Sequenced sample: memory T cells sorted from blood. The sample's cell subset or site label, decoded: CD45RO+ enriched T cells. The chain is made from TRBV6-2 or TRBV6-3 and TRBJ1-1; the D gene is not confidently resolved. The sequence came from a man aged 50-59 years in good health. The CDR3 is CASSPTRSQPEAFF. The DNA sequence is TGTGCCAGCAGTCCTACTCGGAGCCAACCTGAAGCTTTCTTT.